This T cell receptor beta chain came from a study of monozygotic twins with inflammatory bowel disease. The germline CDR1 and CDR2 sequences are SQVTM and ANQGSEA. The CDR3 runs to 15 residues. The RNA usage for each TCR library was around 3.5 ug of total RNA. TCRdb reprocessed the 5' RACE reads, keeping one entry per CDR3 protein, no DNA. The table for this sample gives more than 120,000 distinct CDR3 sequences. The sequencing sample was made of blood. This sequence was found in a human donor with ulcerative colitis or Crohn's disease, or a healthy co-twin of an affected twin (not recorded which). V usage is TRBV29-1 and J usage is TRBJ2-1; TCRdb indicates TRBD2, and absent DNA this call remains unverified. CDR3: CSVEGPSGSYNEQFF.